The subject of this entry is one TCR beta chain. Its antigen is not yet known. No base quality information exists; no much larger clone differs at one position. The library was obtained by RT-PCR. The instrument given in TCRdb is Illumina MiSeq. TCRdb cleaned the public reads at Q25 with fastp, built clones with MiXCR and kept in-frame beta chains. Rows merge per CDR3 protein into single entries with the most common DNA and genes. The sample table shows about 4,900 distinct CDR3 sequences, and approximately 8% are seen once. Jointly, the top ten make up 4% to 5% of the sample. The data stem from a study of immune reconstitution after stem cell transplant in scleroderma (TCRdb year 2017). The germline V gene specifies SGHRS as CDR1 and YFSETQ as CDR2. Clipping removes 0 bases from V and 0 bases from J, with 3 as the unmatched junction base count. Its CDR3 holds 16 amino acids, cysteine through phenylalanine. Just CDR3 DNA is preserved here, 48 bases in frame from base 1.

This sequence originates from a male donor with systemic sclerosis. The chain employs TRBV5-1 and TRBJ1-3; 7 bases in the junction line up with TRBD1. This sample was gathered before or after autologous hematopoietic stem cell transplantation (not recorded which). The CDR3 here reads CASSLGDSYSGNTIYF. Read as DNA, the sequence is TGCGCCAGCAGCTTGGGGGACAGCTACTCTGGAAACACCATATATTTT. Beyond the CDR3, the reference TRBV5-1 and TRBJ1-3 genes provide the residues; the full variable domain reads: KAGVTQTPRYLIKTRGQQVTLSCSPISGHRSVSWYQQTPGQGLQFLFEYFSETQRNKGNFPGRFSGRQFSNSRSEMNVSTLELGDSALYLCASSLGDSYSGNTIYFGEGSWLTVV.